This is a list of T cell receptor beta chains from one sample in a study of blood T cell repertoires in COVID-19. Assay used: immunoSEQ multiplex PCR; TCRdb lists only in-frame clones, some missing. The sample lists about 180,000 clones; more than 75% were seen once. Sequenced: PBMCs or T cells enriched from blood (not recorded which). The receptors come from a woman aged 30 to 39 who had recovered from COVID-19. The CDR3 runs from the conserved cysteine through the conserved F or W. A D gene is named only where the DNA matches it firmly. Only some rows state a clone size, as once, few, many or a class for expanded clones.

J gene,D gene,clone size,CDR3 length,V gene,CDR3 protein,CDR3 DNA
TRBJ1-4,.,.,11,TRBV29-1,CSAEDTSELFF,TGCAGCGCCGAGGACACCTCAGAACTGTTTTTT
TRBJ2-3,TRBD2,.,16,TRBV12-5,CASGPGLAVSTDTQYF,TGTGCTAGTGGTCCAGGACTAGCGGTTAGCACAGATACGCAGTATTTT
TRBJ2-6,.,few,16,TRBV28,CASGGGATSGANVLTF,TGTGCCAGCGGAGGAGGGGCCACCTCTGGGGCCAACGTCCTGACTTTC
TRBJ2-5,TRBD2,.,16,TRBV11-2,CASSLVSSGGKETQYF,TGTGCCAGCAGCTTAGTCAGTAGCGGGGGTAAAGAGACCCAGTACTTC
TRBJ1-5,TRBD1,.,15,TRBV2,CASTEEGAGNQPQHF,TGTGCCAGCACCGAGGAGGGGGCTGGCAATCAGCCCCAGCATTTT
TRBJ2-1,TRBD1,.,16,TRBV5-8,CASSLGDSVSYNEQFF,TGTGCCAGCAGCTTGGGGGACAGCGTATCTTACAATGAGCAGTTCTTC
TRBJ2-1,.,.,14,TRBV27,CASSYGGSYNEQFF,TGTGCCAGCAGTTACGGAGGCAGCTACAATGAGCAGTTCTTC
TRBJ2-7,.,.,13,TRBV2,CASTKEYLHEQYF,TGTGCCAGCACTAAGGAGTACTTACACGAGCAGTACTTC
TRBJ1-6,.,.,14,TRBV7-9,CASSLDRVTSPLHF,TGTGCCAGCAGCTTAGACAGGGTAACTTCACCCCTCCACTTT
TRBJ2-7,TRBD2,.,13,TRBV2,CASVGLAAYEQYF,TGTGCCAGCGTTGGACTAGCGGCCTACGAGCAGTACTTC
TRBJ1-5,TRBD1,.,15,TRBV9,CASSVAGQESQPQHF,TGTGCCAGCAGCGTAGCCGGACAGGAAAGCCAGCCCCAGCATTTT
TRBJ2-1,TRBD2,.,17,TRBV4-2,CASSPAVGLVGHNEQFF,TGTGCCAGCAGCCCAGCAGTCGGACTAGTGGGACACAATGAGCAGTTCTTC
TRBJ2-3,.,.,14,TRBV2,CASRRLVGADTQYF,TGTGCCAGCAGGAGACTAGTTGGGGCAGATACGCAGTATTTT
TRBJ1-1,TRBD1,.,14,TRBV10-2,CASSKGALNTEAFF,TGCGCCAGCAGTAAGGGGGCTCTGAACACTGAAGCTTTCTTT
TRBJ1-5,.,.,13,TRBV27,CASSLIVNQPQHF,TGTGCCAGCAGTCTCATAGTGAATCAGCCCCAGCATTTT
TRBJ2-7,TRBD2,.,18,TRBV14,CASSQSRWNASGKYEQYF,TGTGCCAGCAGCCAATCACGTTGGAATGCTAGCGGGAAATACGAGCAGTACTTC
TRBJ1-1,TRBD1,once,15,TRBV14,CASSSFGQGRTEAFF,TGTGCCAGCAGTTCCTTTGGACAGGGTCGGACTGAAGCTTTCTTT
TRBJ2-1,.,few,17,TRBV9,CASSVGNGRSSYNEQFF,TGTGCCAGCAGCGTAGGAAACGGTAGGAGCTCCTACAATGAGCAGTTCTTC
TRBJ2-5,.,.,13,TRBV11-3,CASSSGGRETQYF,TGTGCCAGCAGCTCAGGGGGGAGAGAGACCCAGTACTTC
TRBJ2-7,TRBD1,.,13,TRBV24-1,CATSDGDRHEQYF,TGTGCCACCAGTGATGGGGACAGGCACGAGCAGTACTTC
TRBJ2-5,.,few,15,TRBV14,CASSHVDSYQETQYF,TGTGCCAGCAGCCACGTGGACTCGTACCAAGAGACCCAGTACTTC
TRBJ1-4,.,.,13,TRBV3-1/TRBV3-2,CASSQVTSPKLFF,TGTGCCAGCAGCCAAGTTACCAGTCCGAAACTGTTTTTT
TRBJ1-4,.,many,12,TRBV11-1,CASSSDRLKLFF,TGTGCCAGCAGCTCGGACAGACTAAAACTGTTTTTT
TRBJ1-4,.,.,14,TRBV5-4,CASSLGGTNEKLFF,TGTGCCAGCAGCTTAGGGGGTACTAATGAAAAACTGTTTTTT
TRBJ1-4,.,.,15,TRBV28,CASSFLQATNEKLFF,TGTGCCAGCAGTTTTCTACAGGCAACTAATGAAAAACTGTTTTTT
TRBJ2-2,.,.,12,TRBV2,CAVSLTTGELFF,TGTGCCGTGTCACTAACCACCGGGGAGCTGTTTTTT
TRBJ2-7,TRBD1,.,13,TRBV24-1,CATKRTGYYEQYF,TGTGCCACCAAGAGGACAGGTTATTACGAGCAGTACTTC
TRBJ2-3,TRBD2,.,18,TRBV5-1,CASSPRLLSGRAQDTQYF,TGCGCCAGCAGCCCCAGATTACTTAGCGGGAGGGCCCAAGATACGCAGTATTTT
TRBJ1-1,.,.,14,TRBV30,CAWNLGGLRTEAFF,TGTGCCTGGAACTTGGGGGGGCTGAGGACTGAAGCTTTCTTT
TRBJ2-7,TRBD2,.,16,TRBV28,CASSQRLGSGGYEQYF,TGTGCCAGCAGCCAGAGGCTGGGTAGCGGGGGCTACGAGCAGTACTTC
TRBJ1-2,TRBD1,few,15,TRBV2,CASKPWTGGDYGYTF,TGTGCCAGCAAACCTTGGACAGGGGGCGATTATGGCTACACCTTC
TRBJ2-4,.,.,17,TRBV19,CASSISEGSLAKNIQYF,TGTGCCAGTAGTATCTCGGAGGGCAGCTTAGCCAAAAACATTCAGTACTTC
TRBJ1-6,.,.,15,TRBV14,CASSQEGVGDSALHF,TGTGCCAGCAGCCAAGAGGGAGTAGGTGATTCGGCCCTCCACTTT
TRBJ2-3,TRBD2,once,15,TRBV28,CASSIGGSGTDTQYF,TGTGCCAGCAGTATCGGGGGGAGTGGCACAGATACGCAGTATTTT
TRBJ1-2,TRBD1,.,13,TRBV2,CASRQGGDYGYTF,TGTGCCAGCAGACAAGGGGGCGACTATGGCTACACCTTC
TRBJ1-2,.,.,10,TRBV10-3,CAISDNGYTF,TGTGCCATCAGTGACAATGGCTACACCTTC
TRBJ2-2,TRBD2,.,18,TRBV11-2,CASSQRGLAGVYTGELFF,TGTGCCAGCAGCCAAAGAGGACTAGCGGGAGTGTACACCGGGGAGCTGTTTTTT
TRBJ2-5,.,few,14,TRBV7-9,CASSSHSGSETQYF,TGTGCCAGCAGCTCCCACTCGGGATCCGAGACCCAGTACTTC
TRBJ2-7,.,.,18,TRBV14,CASSQLSSWESHSYEQYF,TGTGCCAGCAGCCAGCTTAGTTCCTGGGAGAGTCACTCCTACGAGCAGTACTTC
TRBJ2-5,.,.,12,TRBV5-1,CASSEGTETQYF,TGCGCCAGCAGTGAGGGTACAGAGACCCAGTACTTC
TRBJ2-1,TRBD1,.,16,TRBV4-1,CASSLLTGGGYNEQFF,TGCGCCAGCAGCCTACTGACAGGGGGAGGCTACAATGAGCAGTTCTTC
TRBJ1-4,TRBD1,.,12,TRBV7-3,CASSDYLGQAYF,TGTGCCAGCAGCGATTATCTCGGACAGGCTTATTTT
TRBJ2-2,.,.,15,TRBV7-9,CASSLGSSQTGELFF,TGTGCCAGCAGCTTAGGTAGCAGTCAAACCGGGGAGCTGTTTTTT
TRBJ1-2,.,.,13,TRBV7-2,CASSLKDTYGYTF,TGTGCCAGCAGCTTAAAGGACACCTATGGCTACACCTTC
TRBJ1-6,TRBD1,.,18,TRBV29-1,CSVEETGQGFTGNSPLHF,TGCAGCGTTGAAGAAACGGGACAGGGGTTCACGGGGAATTCACCCCTCCACTTT
TRBJ2-1,.,.,12,TRBV5-1,CASSGGGNEQFF,TGCGCCAGCAGCGGGGGAGGCAATGAGCAGTTCTTC
TRBJ2-2,.,.,11,TRBV10-2,CASSHTGELFF,TGCGCCAGCTCTCACACCGGGGAGCTGTTTTTT
TRBJ2-3,.,few,13,TRBV2,CASSDGGPDTQYF,TGTGCCAGCAGTGATGGGGGCCCAGATACGCAGTATTTT
TRBJ2-1,.,.,13,TRBV7-8,CASSLGGTNEQFF,TGTGCCAGCAGCTTAGGGGGGACAAATGAGCAGTTCTTC
TRBJ1-1,TRBD1,.,15,TRBV4-1,CASSQELSSGTVAFF,TGCGCCAGCAGCCAAGAGTTGTCGAGTGGGACAGTGGCTTTCTTT
TRBJ2-7,TRBD1,.,13,TRBV2,CANTDRGRGEQYF,TGTGCCAACACGGACAGGGGGCGAGGGGAGCAGTACTTC
TRBJ1-2,.,.,13,TRBV27,CASSSTANYGYTF,TGTGCCAGCAGTTCCACAGCTAACTATGGCTACACCTTC
TRBJ1-3,.,.,15,TRBV2,CASSEGGRGGNTIYF,TGTGCCAGCAGTGAAGGTGGAAGGGGTGGAAACACCATATATTTT
TRBJ1-2,.,few,13,TRBV5-6,CASSLGGSYGYTF,TGTGCCAGCAGCTTGGGAGGGAGCTATGGCTACACCTTC
TRBJ2-7,.,.,15,TRBV6-1,CASSERDGDHYEQYF,TGTGCCAGCAGTGAGCGGGACGGGGACCACTACGAGCAGTACTTC
TRBJ2-7,TRBD1,.,14,TRBV20-1,CSASSGTGVNEQYF,TGCAGTGCTAGTTCTGGGACAGGGGTGAACGAGCAGTACTTC
TRBJ2-5,.,.,15,TRBV28,CASSLGSSGDETQYF,TGTGCCAGCAGTCTCGGGTCCTCAGGGGACGAGACCCAGTACTTC